These 20 T cell receptor beta chains originate from one sample sequenced in a study of human T cells and chemical hapten exposure (dated by TCRdb to the early 2020s). To prepare the library, RACE was applied. The sequencer was a NextSeq 500. The raw public data were reprocessed by TCRdb itself: fastp quality trimming at Q25, MiXCR clonotype calling, in-frame beta chains only. Every CDR3 protein is listed once, alongside the most common genes and DNA of its rows. The sample table records 100,000 to 150,000 distinct CDR3 sequences; about 11% of these occur just once. The ten largest clonotypes hold more than 2% of the sample. Reading the label with the study, this specimen's time point is: patch test 3, about 24 weeks after DPC sensitization. What this sample's treatment or condition label stands for: therapeutic diphenylcyclopropenone sensitization with weekly scalp DPC. The source material was whole blood, sampled in connection with sensitization to the hapten diphenylcyclopropenone (DPC). These receptors came from a woman between 50 and 59 years old with alopecia areata. Some clones in this sample may be carry-over from other donors' samples.

This clonotype was counted only a few times. J is TRBJ1-1 and V is TRBV6-1, with D hard to call. The CDR3 has 13 residues. The germline V gene has CDR1 MNHNS and CDR2 SASEGT. V was pared by 6 bases and J by 6 bases, with 14 bases between. The CDR3 nucleotides read TGTGCCAGCAGCGCGGGGTTTCAATCTGAAGCTTTCTTT. Residues: CASSAGFQSEAFF.

J is TRBJ1-2 and V is TRBV25-1; D is ambiguous. Germline CDR1 and CDR2: MGHDK and SYGVNS. The CDR3 sequence is 11 residues long. Trimming took off 3 bases at V and 10 bases at J, with 9 bases between the two ends. The CDR3 here is CASSEALYYTF. CDR3 nucleotides: TGTGCCAGCAGTGAGGCGCTATACTACACCTTC.

V is TRBV12-3 or TRBV12-4 and J is TRBJ2-2; 10 nucleotides line up with TRBD2. V gave up 6 bases and J gave up 7 bases; unmatched junction bases: 2. CDR3 length equals 13 residues. DNA for the CDR3: TGTGCCAGCAGGACTAGCGGGCTCGGGGAGCTGTTTTTT. It codes for CASRTSGLGELFF.

CDR3 amino acids: CASSLGQAEFYEAFF. The CDR3 coding sequence is TGTGCCAGCAGCTTAGGCCAGGCTGAATTTTATGAAGCTTTCTTT. V gene TRBV13 combines with J gene TRBJ1-1; the D is unclear. Trimming cost V 0 bases and J 7 bases, with 15 bases left between them. The CDR3 consists of 15 residues. Germline CDR1 reads PRHDT; CDR2 reads FYEKMQ (reference sequence).

This clonotype was seen only a few times. The chain uses TRBV5-1 and TRBJ1-6, with D uncertain. The germline CDR1 and CDR2 sequences are SGHRS and YFSETQ. V lost 4 bases, J lost 0 bases, and 14 bases lay in between. The CDR3 contains 17 residues. Here the CDR3 reads CASSLEAQSSYNSPLHF. The CDR3 DNA reads TGCGCCAGCAGCCTGGAGGCCCAGAGCTCCTATAATTCACCCCTCCACTTT.

The chain has TRBV12-3 or TRBV12-4 and TRBJ2-7, with no clear D. This CDR3 is 13 amino acids long. Trimming pared 3 bases from V and 1 base from J, leaving 7 bases between. CDR3 DNA sequence: TGTGCCAGCAGTTTCGAGCGATCCTACGAGCAGTACTTC. Residues: CASSFERSYEQYF.

This chain uses TRBV6-1 with TRBJ1-1, with no clear D. This CDR3 contains 15 residues. Germline V gene sequence: CDR1 MNHNS, CDR2 SASEGT. Trimming took 2 bases from V and 1 from J, leaving 11 bases between them. Here the CDR3 DNA reads TGTGCCAGCAGTGAATGGGCAGAACAGAACACTGAAGCTTTCTTT. Translation: CASSEWAEQNTEAFF.

This clonotype appeared a few times. DNA for the CDR3: TGTGCCAGCAGCTTAGAGGGACTAGCGGGAGGGCTAGATACGCAGTATTTT. This translates into CASSLEGLAGGLDTQYF. This chain uses TRBV7-2 with TRBJ2-3, with 16 positions matching TRBD2. Per germline, CDR1 SGHTA and CDR2 FQGNSA. CDR3 length: 17 amino acids. Losses at the gene ends were 1 base for V and 5 bases for J; bases not matched to a gene: 3.

The chain links TRBV10-3 to TRBJ1-4, with D unresolved. The V end lost 2 bases, the J end lost 5 bases, and 9 bases lay between the germline ends. Germline CDR1 and CDR2: ENHRY and SYGVKD. The CDR3 totals 14 residues. The CDR3 protein is CAISEPEINEKLFF. CDR3 DNA sequence: TGTGCCATCAGTGAGCCCGAGATAAATGAAAAACTGTTTTTT.

CDR3 protein: CSARDHGGTGEKLFF. The CDR3 region has the DNA TGCAGTGCTAGAGATCATGGGGGAACGGGTGAAAAACTGTTTTTT. The chain couples TRBV20-1 to TRBJ1-4; a weak D match, TRBD1 (5 bases). The ends were cut back, 0 bases at V and 7 bases at J, with 15 bases in the middle. The CDR3 length is 15 residues. Germline V lookup: CDR1 DFQATT, CDR2 SNEGSKA (reference sequence).

This clonotype has a handful of counts. The rearrangement links TRBV6-2 or TRBV6-3 to TRBJ1-5; a weak D match, TRBD1 (5 bases). The ends were cut back, 2 bases at V and 4 bases at J, with 15 bases in the middle. The CDR3 contains 16 residues. CDR1 MNHEY and CDR2 SVGEGT come from the germline V gene. The CDR3, as DNA: TGTGCCAGCAGTTACCCCCCCAGGGTAGGGAATCAGCCCCAGCATTTT. This translates into CASSYPPRVGNQPQHF.

This chain joins TRBV28 and TRBJ2-2; the match to TRBD2 covers 8 bases. Germline V gene data show CDR1 as MDHEN and CDR2 as SYDVKM. Losses at the gene ends were 11 bases for V and 1 base for J; bases not matched to a gene: 9. CDR3 size: 15 residues. CDR3 in amino acids: CAVGGGHGNTGELFF. In DNA, the CDR3 is TGTGCCGTCGGGGGGGGACATGGGAACACCGGGGAGCTGTTTTTT.

This clonotype was observed a few times. This rearrangement joins TRBV6-2 or TRBV6-3 to TRBJ2-7; D unclear. This CDR3 region has 14 residues. V lost 2 bases and J 3 bases, leaving 11 bases between the germline ends. Looked up from germline, CDR1 is MNHEY and CDR2 is SVGEGT. CDR3: CASSYGLIYYEQYF. CDR3 coding DNA: TGTGCCAGCAGTTACGGCCTAATTTACTACGAGCAGTACTTC.

This clonotype occurred a few times. V usage is TRBV5-6 and J usage is TRBJ1-6, with 9 nucleotides matching TRBD1. The CDR3 consists of 14 residues. V shed 5 bases and J 9 bases; nucleotides not matched to a gene: 6. CDR1 SGHDT and CDR2 YYEEEE come from the germline V gene. The CDR3 region has the DNA TGTGCCAGCAGTCCTGGGACAGGGCTTTCACCCCTCCACTTT. Its translation is CASSPGTGLSPLHF.

This sequence joins TRBV12-3 or TRBV12-4 and TRBJ2-7; 10 bases line up with TRBD1. The CDR3 is 15 residues long. V was pared by 2 bases and J by 3 bases, with 4 bases of the junction left unmatched. For the CDR3, the DNA is TGTGCCAGCAGTTTAAAGGGACAGGGGTTCTACGAGCAGTACTTC. Translated: CASSLKGQGFYEQYF.

The rearrangement joins TRBV13 to TRBJ1-1, with D perhaps TRBD1 (5 bases). The CDR3 spans 12 residues. Trimming left V 6 bases short and J 1 base short, with 6 bases between. Germline V gene data show CDR1 as PRHDT and CDR2 as FYEKMQ (reference sequence). The CDR3, as DNA: TGTGCCAGCAGGGGGCAGAACACTGAAGCTTTCTTT. This codes for CASRGQNTEAFF.

This clonotype was recorded at least ten times. The V and J genes are TRBV29-1 and TRBJ2-7; D is possibly TRBD2 (6 bases). Per germline, CDR1 SQVTM and CDR2 ANQGSEA. Trimming pared 4 bases from V and 2 bases from J, leaving 18 bases between. The CDR3 is 15 residues long. DNA for the CDR3: TGCAGCGTTGCACCCGCGGGGAGGCCGACCTACGAGCAGTACTTC. It yields the protein CSVAPAGRPTYEQYF.

The chain uses TRBV29-1 and TRBJ1-1; possibly TRBD1 for D (6 bases). Germline assignment: CDR1 SQVTM and CDR2 ANQGSEA. The CDR3 runs 14 residues. The V end was cut by 4 bases, the J end by 2 bases, with 14 bases between. The CDR3 nucleotides are TGCAGCGTTGCCCATCTACAGGGTAACACTGAAGCTTTCTTT. Residues: CSVAHLQGNTEAFF.

In its sample, this clonotype was seen a few times. The chain couples TRBV12-3 or TRBV12-4 to TRBJ1-4, with D perhaps matching TRBD1 (6 bases). V dropped 5 bases and J dropped 14 bases, with 18 bases sitting between them. The CDR3 consists of 13 residues. In DNA form, the CDR3 reads TGTGCCAGCAGTCCCCTGAAGGGGGGGCAGCTGTTTTTT. Protein sequence: CASSPLKGGQLFF.

The chain carries TRBV3-1 and TRBJ2-1; D may be TRBD2 (5 bases). The CDR3 runs 15 residues. Germline V CDR1 and CDR2: LGHDT, YNNKEL (reference sequence). Trimming took 1 base from V and 7 from J, leaving 14 bases between them. The CDR3 here is CASSQGFFGGNEQFF. Written as DNA, the CDR3 is TGTGCCAGCAGCCAAGGATTTTTCGGCGGGAATGAGCAGTTCTTC.